This note documents a single T cell receptor (beta chain) sequence. Germline CDR1 is SGHNT and CDR2 is YYREEE (reference sequence). Trimming pared 2 bases from V and 6 bases from J, leaving 14 bases between. CDR3 length: 14 amino acids. The sample is drawn from a study of blood T cell repertoires in COVID-19. Study background: Samples of COVID-19 (acute and convalescent) were obtained from the United States, Italy and Spain. T cells, B-cell-depleted T cells, or PBMCs provided the cDNA or gDNA that served as material.

Measured with immunoSEQ multiplex PCR; TCRdb has only the in-frame clones, and not every one. The sample yields 140,000 to 150,000 clones, more than 80% seen once. The sequencing input was peripheral blood. The chain employs TRBV5-4 and TRBJ1-2; D remains ambiguous. The sequence was obtained from a human donor with acute or convalescent COVID-19. The donor label of this sample is uncertain. CDR3 in amino acids: CASSFSDIYNGYTF. For the CDR3, the DNA is TGTGCCAGCAGCTTCTCCGACATCTACAATGGCTACACCTTC.